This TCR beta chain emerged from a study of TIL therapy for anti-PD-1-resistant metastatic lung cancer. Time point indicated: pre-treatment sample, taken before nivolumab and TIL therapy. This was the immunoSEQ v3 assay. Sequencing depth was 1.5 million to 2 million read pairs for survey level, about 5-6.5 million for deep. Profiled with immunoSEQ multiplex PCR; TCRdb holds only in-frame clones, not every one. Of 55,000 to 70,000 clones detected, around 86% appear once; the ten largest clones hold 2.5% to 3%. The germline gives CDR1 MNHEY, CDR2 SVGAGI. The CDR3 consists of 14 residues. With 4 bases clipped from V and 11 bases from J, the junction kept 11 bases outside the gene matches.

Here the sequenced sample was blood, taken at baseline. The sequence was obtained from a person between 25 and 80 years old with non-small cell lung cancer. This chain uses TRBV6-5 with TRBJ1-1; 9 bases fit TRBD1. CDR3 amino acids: CASSWALQGAGAFF. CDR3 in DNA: TGTGCCAGCAGTTGGGCCCTACAGGGGGCTGGGGCTTTCTTT.